This entry describes one TCR beta chain. Its cognate antigen has yet to be identified. Per-nucleotide qualities are absent, and no much larger clonotype sits a single base away. Patients with a history of autoimmune disease or receiving systemic immunosuppression were excluded from the trial. Peripheral blood for TCR sequencing was collected from all dose cohorts at baseline, on cycle 4 day 1, and on cycle 7 day 1. Samples were obtained from an open-label, multicenter, first-in-human phase I dose-escalation trial of ivuxolimab. Adults with locally advanced or metastatic melanoma, renal cell, hepatocellular, or head and neck squamous cell carcinoma were enrolled in the trial. Before TCR sequencing, CD4+ T cells and CD8+ T cells were sorted from peripheral blood as separate populations. CDR1 MRHNA and CDR2 SNTAGT were looked up in the germline V gene. Trimming at the junction amounts to 3 bases on V and 4 bases on J, and the germline ends lie 4 bases apart. The CDR3 starts with the cysteine, ends with the phenylalanine, and has 12 residues. Kept here is only the CDR3 DNA, which spans 36 bases and is read in frame from base 1.

The sample is drawn from a study of OX40 agonist ivuxolimab in advanced cancers. Turning to the overall study: Ivuxolimab, which targeted the costimulatory receptor OX40 (CD134), was an agonistic, fully human IgG2 monoclonal antibody. The dose-escalation cohort was approximately 83% male with a mean age of around 64 years, ranging from about 20 to 80. The paper describes the monotherapy dose-escalation part (N ≈ 50 patients) of the phase I trial of ivuxolimab. Peripheral TCRbeta sequencing was intended to test whether TCR sequence diversity was altered and clonal T-cell expansion was caused by ivuxolimab. Among the 52 dose-escalation patients, roughly 20 had hepatocellular carcinoma, some 15 melanoma, 9 renal cell carcinoma and 9 head and neck cancer. Partial responses occurred in three dose-escalation patients, of whom one had hepatocellular carcinoma and two had cutaneous melanoma. Intravenous ivuxolimab was administered to patients every 2 weeks at six dose levels: 0.01, 0.1, 0.3, 1.5, 3 and 10 mg/kg. Patients were allowed to have had prior anti-PD-1, anti-PD-L1 or anti-CTLA-4 therapy, and more than 30% of the dose-escalation patients had previously received checkpoint inhibitors. The full study reports these points: In the 0.1-3.0 mg/kg groups, partial responders had among the lowest normalized peripheral clonal expansion, particularly in CD8+ T cells. Antigen specificity was not determined for the clonally expanded peripheral T cells. After ivuxolimab, more expanded clones were found on average in CD8+ T cells than in CD4+ T cells. Low levels of normalized T-cell clonal expansion were also seen in some patients who did not respond. Clonal expansion of both CD4+ and CD8+ blood T cells was observed from baseline to week 6 at doses 0.1 to 3.0 mg/kg.

Genomic DNA was isolated from the sorted cells so that the TCRbeta CDR3 region could be sequenced. The immunoSEQ Assay was used to sequence the TCRbeta CDR3 regions. The source is immuneACCESS, and TCRdb retained only in-frame sequences with V and J called. Part of the clones is not carried over; for the studies checked, unresolved V genes explain less than half of this, and the remainder is unexplained. In all, the sample holds 20,000 to 30,000 clones, and approximately 77% of those were seen once. The ten largest clones capture 2% to 2.5% of the sample. The specimen was CD4+ or CD8+ T cells sorted from blood, collected in a trial of the OX40 agonist ivuxolimab. This clonotype was obtained from an adult with an advanced solid tumor such as melanoma, head and neck, liver or kidney cancer. The rearrangement combines TRBV6-4 with TRBJ2-1; the D gene cannot be resolved reliably. The CDR3 amino acid sequence is: CASSDRYNEQFF. In nucleotides, the sequence is TGTGCCAGCAGTGATCGATACAATGAGCAGTTCTTC.